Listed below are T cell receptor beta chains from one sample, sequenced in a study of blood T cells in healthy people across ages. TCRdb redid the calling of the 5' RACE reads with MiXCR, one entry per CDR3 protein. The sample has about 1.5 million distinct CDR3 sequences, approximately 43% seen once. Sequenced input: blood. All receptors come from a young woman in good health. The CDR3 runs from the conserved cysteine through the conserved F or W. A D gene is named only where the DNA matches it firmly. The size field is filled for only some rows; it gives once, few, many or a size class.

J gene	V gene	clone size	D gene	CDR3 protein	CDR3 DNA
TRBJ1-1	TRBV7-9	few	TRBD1	CASSTGTAMNTEAFF	TGTGCCAGCAGCACCGGGACAGCGATGAACACTGAAGCTTTCTTT
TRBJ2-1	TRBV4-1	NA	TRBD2	CASRGLAGGAKDNEQFF	TGCGCCAGCAGGGGACTAGCGGGGGGGGCAAAAGACAATGAGCAGTTCTTC
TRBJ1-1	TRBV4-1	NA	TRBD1	CASSNNRDSFYTEAFF	TGCGCCAGCAGCAACAACCGGGACAGCTTCTACACTGAAGCTTTCTTT
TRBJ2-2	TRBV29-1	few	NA	CSVLILGTVGELFF	TGCAGCGTTTTGATTCTCGGGACGGTCGGGGAGCTGTTTTTT
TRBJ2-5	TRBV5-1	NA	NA	CASRVDFETQYF	TGCGCCAGCAGGGTCGACTTCGAGACCCAGTACTTC
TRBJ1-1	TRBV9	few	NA	CASSARPNTEAFF	TGTGCCAGCAGTGCACGCCCGAACACTGAAGCTTTCTTT
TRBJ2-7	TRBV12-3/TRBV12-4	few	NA	CASSFMRGYEQYF	TGTGCCAGCAGTTTCATGAGGGGCTACGAGCAGTACTTC
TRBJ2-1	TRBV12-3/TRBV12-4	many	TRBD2	CASWGGSYNEQFF	TGTGCCAGCTGGGGGGGGTCTTACAATGAGCAGTTCTTC
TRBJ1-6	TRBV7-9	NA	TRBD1	CASSSGQGDSPLHF	TGTGCCAGCAGCTCGGGACAGGGGGATTCACCCCTCCACTTT
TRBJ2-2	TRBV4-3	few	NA	CASSQEPEGTENTGELFF	TGCGCCAGCAGCCAAGAACCCGAGGGGACGGAGAACACCGGGGAGCTGTTTTTT
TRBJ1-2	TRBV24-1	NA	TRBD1	CATSDDTGDGYTF	TGTGCCACCAGTGATGACACAGGGGATGGCTACACCTTC
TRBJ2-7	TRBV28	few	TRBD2	CASSYSGRGNEQYF	TGTGCCAGCAGTTATAGCGGGAGGGGGAATGAGCAGTACTTC
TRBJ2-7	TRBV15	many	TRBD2	CATSRDNSGSNEQYF	TGTGCCACCAGCAGAGATAACAGCGGGAGCAACGAGCAGTACTTC
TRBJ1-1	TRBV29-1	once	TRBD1	CSVAKRQGDTEAFF	TGCAGCGTCGCCAAGCGACAGGGAGACACTGAAGCTTTCTTT
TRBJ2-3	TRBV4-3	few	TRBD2	CASSQAPRLADITDTQYF	TGCGCCAGCAGCCAAGCCCCTCGGCTAGCGGACATTACAGATACGCAGTATTTT
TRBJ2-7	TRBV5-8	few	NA	CASSLYGSPPYEQYF	TGTGCCAGCAGCTTGTACGGGAGCCCGCCCTACGAGCAGTACTTC
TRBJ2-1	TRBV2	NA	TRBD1	CATQDRGGEQFF	TGTGCCACTCAGGACAGGGGCGGTGAGCAGTTCTTC
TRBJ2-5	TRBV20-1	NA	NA	CSARPVKQGVVEQYF	TGCAGTGCTAGGCCCGTAAAGCAAGGTGTGGTAGAGCAGTACTTC
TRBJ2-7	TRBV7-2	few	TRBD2	CASSLMGLAGAGEQYF	TGTGCCAGCAGCTTAATGGGACTAGCGGGAGCGGGCGAGCAGTACTTC
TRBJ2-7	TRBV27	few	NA	CASMAGPLEQYF	TGTGCCAGCATGGCAGGGCCCTTGGAGCAGTACTTC
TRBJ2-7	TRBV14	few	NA	CASSQDTGNYEQYF	TGTGCCAGCAGCCAAGATACAGGGAACTACGAGCAGTACTTC
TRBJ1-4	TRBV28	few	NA	CASSLRTTSWEKLFF	TGTGCCAGCAGTCTCAGGACAACCTCTTGGGAAAAACTGTTTTTT
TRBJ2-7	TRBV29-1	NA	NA	CSVEVFRSSYEQYF	TGCAGCGTTGAAGTTTTCAGGAGCTCCTACGAGCAGTACTTC
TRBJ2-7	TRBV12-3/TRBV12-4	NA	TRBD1	CASSPSTGISYGQYF	TGTGCCAGCAGTCCTTCGACAGGGATCTCCTACGGGCAGTACTTC
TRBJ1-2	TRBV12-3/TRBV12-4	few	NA	CAAQRQLGHGYTF	TGTGCCGCCCAAAGACAGCTAGGACATGGCTACACCTTC
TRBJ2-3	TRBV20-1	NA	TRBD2	CSAHGLADDTDTQYF	TGCAGTGCTCATGGACTAGCGGATGACACAGATACGCAGTATTTT
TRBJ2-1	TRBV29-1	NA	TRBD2	CSVELLAPEQFF	TGCAGCGTCGAATTACTAGCGCCTGAGCAGTTCTTC